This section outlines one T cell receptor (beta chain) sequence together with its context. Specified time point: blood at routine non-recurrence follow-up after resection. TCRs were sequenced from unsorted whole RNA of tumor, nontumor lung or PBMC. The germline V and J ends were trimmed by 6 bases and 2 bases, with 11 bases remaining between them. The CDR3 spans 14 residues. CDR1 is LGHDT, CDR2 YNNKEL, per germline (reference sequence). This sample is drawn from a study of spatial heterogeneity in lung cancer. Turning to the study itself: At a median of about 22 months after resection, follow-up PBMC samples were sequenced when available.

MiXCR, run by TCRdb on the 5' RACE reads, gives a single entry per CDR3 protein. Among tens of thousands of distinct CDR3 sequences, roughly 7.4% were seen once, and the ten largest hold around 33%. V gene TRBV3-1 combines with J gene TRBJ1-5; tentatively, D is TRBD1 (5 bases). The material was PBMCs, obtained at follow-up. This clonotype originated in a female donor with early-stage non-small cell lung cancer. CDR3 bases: TGTGCCAGCAGTCCGGGGGAGGGCAATCAGCCCCAGCATTTT. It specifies CASSPGEGNQPQHF. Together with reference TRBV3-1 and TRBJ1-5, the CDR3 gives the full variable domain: DTAVSQTPKYLVTQMGNDKSIKCEQNLGHDTMYWYKQDSKKFLKIMFSYNNKELIINETVPNRFSPKSPDKAHLNLHINSLELGDSAVYFCASSPGEGNQPQHFGDGTRLSIL.